The TCR beta chain under discussion was sequenced for a study of identical twins. V was shortened by 4 bases and J by 6 bases, with 14 bases between the two germline ends. This CDR3 has 14 residues. The V gene's germline CDR1 is KGHDR and CDR2 SFDVKD. This clonotype was seen a handful of times. One entry per CDR3 protein, called by TCRdb with MiXCR from the 5' RACE reads. Of about 900,000 distinct CDR3 sequences listed, about 12% are singletons. These data also featured in a second study, about yellow fever vaccine responses in identical twins.

V and J are TRBV24-1 and TRBJ1-1; D uncertain. The receptor was isolated from a woman aged 18-29 years in good health. Material: PBMCs. The CDR3 loop reads CATSDSGGDAEAFF. CDR3 DNA: TGTGCCACCAGTGACTCAGGAGGTGATGCTGAAGCTTTCTTT.